This is a list of T cell receptor beta chains from one sample in a study of siplizumab effects on memory and regulatory T cells. TCRdb keeps only in-frame clones here, not all; method: immunoSEQ multiplex PCR. Of approximately 100,000 clones in the sample, about 94% were seen once. The sequenced sample consisted of Tregs sorted from blood. The receptors here all came from a human donor in good health. Both conserved end residues are part of each CDR3. The order of the fields is J gene, clone size, D gene, V gene, CDR3 length, CDR3 protein, CDR3 DNA. D genes are given only for firm matches. Some rows mark clone size as missing; the rest say once, few, many or name a class of expanded clone.

J gene: TRBJ1-1; clone size: .; D gene: .; V gene: TRBV5-6; CDR3 length: 15; CDR3 protein: CASSTDQGPNTEAFF; CDR3 DNA: TGTGCCAGCAGTACCGATCAGGGCCCGAACACTGAAGCTTTCTTT
J gene: TRBJ1-2; clone size: .; D gene: .; V gene: TRBV5-1; CDR3 length: 12; CDR3 protein: CASSLGVGGYTF; CDR3 DNA: TGCGCCAGCAGCTTAGGAGTAGGTGGCTACACCTTC
J gene: TRBJ2-7; clone size: .; D gene: .; V gene: TRBV11-2; CDR3 length: 15; CDR3 protein: CASSLGTKGVYEQYF; CDR3 DNA: TGTGCCAGCAGCTTAGGGACCAAGGGGGTTTACGAGCAGTACTTC
J gene: TRBJ1-2; clone size: .; D gene: .; V gene: TRBV6-5; CDR3 length: 14; CDR3 protein: CASSRTGPLQGHTF; CDR3 DNA: TGTGCCAGCAGTCGTACGGGGCCCCTGCAGGGCCACACCTTC
J gene: TRBJ2-7; clone size: .; D gene: .; V gene: TRBV5-1; CDR3 length: 13; CDR3 protein: CASATGTSYEQYF; CDR3 DNA: TGCGCCAGCGCTACAGGGACCTCCTACGAGCAGTACTTC
J gene: TRBJ1-3; clone size: .; D gene: .; V gene: TRBV21-1; CDR3 length: 13; CDR3 protein: CASNLPRRNTIYF; CDR3 DNA: TGTGCCAGCAACCTCCCCCGGAGAAACACCATATATTTT
J gene: TRBJ2-7; clone size: .; D gene: TRBD2; V gene: TRBV9; CDR3 length: 14; CDR3 protein: CASSVGLAGYEQYF; CDR3 DNA: TGTGCCAGCAGCGTGGGACTAGCGGGCTACGAGCAGTACTTC
J gene: TRBJ1-1; clone size: .; D gene: .; V gene: TRBV11-2; CDR3 length: 12; CDR3 protein: CASRLQNTEAFF; CDR3 DNA: TGTGCCAGCAGGCTACAGAACACTGAAGCTTTCTTT
J gene: TRBJ2-5; clone size: .; D gene: TRBD1; V gene: TRBV6-1; CDR3 length: 13; CDR3 protein: CASKRQGGETQYF; CDR3 DNA: TGTGCCAGCAAAAGACAGGGGGGCGAGACCCAGTACTTC
J gene: TRBJ1-1; clone size: .; D gene: .; V gene: TRBV6-1; CDR3 length: 14; CDR3 protein: CASSEWGAKTEAFF; CDR3 DNA: TGTGCCAGCAGTGAATGGGGGGCAAAAACTGAAGCTTTCTTT
J gene: TRBJ1-1; clone size: .; D gene: .; V gene: TRBV10-3; CDR3 length: 13; CDR3 protein: CAISDSVNTEAFF; CDR3 DNA: TGTGCCATCAGTGATTCGGTGAACACTGAAGCTTTCTTT
J gene: TRBJ2-7; clone size: .; D gene: .; V gene: TRBV19; CDR3 length: 14; CDR3 protein: CASSIRQGLYEQYF; CDR3 DNA: TGTGCCAGTAGTATACGGCAGGGACTCTACGAGCAGTACTTC
J gene: TRBJ2-7; clone size: .; D gene: .; V gene: TRBV18; CDR3 length: 13; CDR3 protein: CASSPYETYEQYF; CDR3 DNA: TGTGCCAGCTCACCCTATGAGACCTACGAGCAGTACTTC
J gene: TRBJ1-2; clone size: .; D gene: TRBD1; V gene: TRBV4-1; CDR3 length: 16; CDR3 protein: CASSQGDPTGGYGYTF; CDR3 DNA: TGCGCCAGCAGCCAAGGGGACCCGACAGGGGGCTATGGCTACACCTTC
J gene: TRBJ2-7; clone size: .; D gene: .; V gene: TRBV5-1; CDR3 length: 13; CDR3 protein: CASSGAGSDEQYF; CDR3 DNA: TGCGCCAGCAGCGGGGCGGGGTCTGACGAGCAGTACTTC
J gene: TRBJ1-4; clone size: .; D gene: .; V gene: TRBV4-1; CDR3 length: 15; CDR3 protein: CASSQRRSPNEKLFF; CDR3 DNA: TGCGCCAGCAGCCAACGACGGAGTCCAAATGAAAAACTGTTTTTT
J gene: TRBJ1-5; clone size: once; D gene: .; V gene: TRBV30; CDR3 length: 12; CDR3 protein: CAWSNLGQPQHF; CDR3 DNA: TGTGCCTGGAGTAATCTGGGTCAGCCCCAGCATTTT
J gene: TRBJ2-1; clone size: .; D gene: .; V gene: TRBV5-1; CDR3 length: 18; CDR3 protein: CASSLKGASGLGDDEQFF; CDR3 DNA: TGCGCCAGCAGCTTGAAGGGGGCGAGCGGACTAGGCGACGATGAGCAGTTCTTC
J gene: TRBJ2-1; clone size: .; D gene: TRBD2; V gene: TRBV19; CDR3 length: 16; CDR3 protein: CASRPFLAGPYNEQFF; CDR3 DNA: TGTGCCAGTAGGCCCTTTCTAGCGGGGCCATACAATGAGCAGTTCTTC
J gene: TRBJ2-6; clone size: .; D gene: .; V gene: TRBV9; CDR3 length: 16; CDR3 protein: CASSVKSTSGANVLTF; CDR3 DNA: TGTGCCAGCAGCGTAAAAAGTACCTCCGGGGCCAACGTCCTGACTTTC
J gene: TRBJ1-2; clone size: .; D gene: .; V gene: TRBV6-5; CDR3 length: 12; CDR3 protein: CASSRRDYGYTF; CDR3 DNA: TGTGCCAGCAGTCGCCGGGACTATGGCTACACCTTC
J gene: TRBJ2-1; clone size: once; D gene: .; V gene: TRBV12-2; CDR3 length: 13; CDR3 protein: CASRLVEDNEQFF; CDR3 DNA: TGTGCAAGTCGCTTAGTCGAAGACAATGAGCAGTTCTTC
J gene: TRBJ2-1; clone size: .; D gene: TRBD2; V gene: TRBV11-1; CDR3 length: 15; CDR3 protein: CASSQGLAGYNEQFF; CDR3 DNA: TGTGCCAGCAGCCAGGGACTAGCGGGGTACAATGAGCAGTTCTTC
J gene: TRBJ1-1; clone size: .; D gene: .; V gene: TRBV7-9; CDR3 length: 15; CDR3 protein: CASSSPGRLNTEAFF; CDR3 DNA: TGTGCCAGCAGCTCGCCGGGACGGCTGAACACTGAAGCTTTCTTT
J gene: TRBJ1-4; clone size: .; D gene: .; V gene: TRBV6-6; CDR3 length: 12; CDR3 protein: CASSQGGVKLFF; CDR3 DNA: TGTGCCAGCAGTCAGGGCGGTGTAAAACTGTTTTTT
J gene: TRBJ1-1; clone size: .; D gene: .; V gene: TRBV10-3; CDR3 length: 11; CDR3 protein: CAIRRGSEAFF; CDR3 DNA: TGTGCCATCAGAAGAGGATCTGAAGCTTTCTTT
J gene: TRBJ2-3; clone size: .; D gene: TRBD2; V gene: TRBV5-1; CDR3 length: 14; CDR3 protein: CASSGGLAEDTQYF; CDR3 DNA: TGCGCCAGCAGCGGGGGACTAGCGGAGGATACGCAGTATTTT
J gene: TRBJ2-3; clone size: .; D gene: .; V gene: TRBV5-1; CDR3 length: 12; CDR3 protein: CASSRSSDTQYF; CDR3 DNA: TGCGCCAGCAGCCGATCGTCAGATACGCAGTATTTT
J gene: TRBJ1-2; clone size: .; D gene: .; V gene: TRBV12-5; CDR3 length: 14; CDR3 protein: CASGPPTASRGYTF; CDR3 DNA: TGTGCTAGTGGCCCACCGACTGCCTCGAGGGGCTACACCTTC
J gene: TRBJ1-2; clone size: .; D gene: TRBD1; V gene: TRBV6-1; CDR3 length: 13; CDR3 protein: CASRAGTGVGYTF; CDR3 DNA: TGTGCCAGCAGGGCCGGGACAGGGGTAGGCTACACCTTC
J gene: TRBJ1-2; clone size: .; D gene: .; V gene: TRBV18; CDR3 length: 13; CDR3 protein: CASSPIPHHGYTF; CDR3 DNA: TGTGCCAGCTCACCGATCCCACATCATGGCTACACCTTC
J gene: TRBJ1-2; clone size: once; D gene: .; V gene: TRBV14; CDR3 length: 16; CDR3 protein: CASSPGLGEQNYGYTF; CDR3 DNA: TGTGCCAGCAGCCCCGGATTAGGTGAACAGAACTATGGCTACACCTTC
J gene: TRBJ1-2; clone size: .; D gene: .; V gene: TRBV27; CDR3 length: 13; CDR3 protein: CASSRLDLRGYTF; CDR3 DNA: TGTGCCAGCAGCCGACTAGACTTAAGGGGCTACACCTTC
J gene: TRBJ2-2; clone size: .; D gene: TRBD2; V gene: TRBV7-9; CDR3 length: 17; CDR3 protein: CASSPRLAGVLAGELFF; CDR3 DNA: TGTGCCAGCAGCCCGAGACTAGCGGGAGTTTTAGCCGGGGAGCTGTTTTTT
J gene: TRBJ2-7; clone size: .; D gene: .; V gene: TRBV6-8; CDR3 length: 13; CDR3 protein: CASSYSKAGEQYF; CDR3 DNA: TGTGCCAGCAGTTACTCGAAGGCTGGCGAGCAGTACTTC
J gene: TRBJ1-6; clone size: .; D gene: .; V gene: TRBV30; CDR3 length: 15; CDR3 protein: CAWSVLRGENSPLHF; CDR3 DNA: TGTGCCTGGAGTGTACTGAGGGGGGAGAATTCACCCCTCCACTTT
J gene: TRBJ2-5; clone size: .; D gene: TRBD1; V gene: TRBV11-3; CDR3 length: 15; CDR3 protein: CASSHRQGRQETQYF; CDR3 DNA: TGTGCCAGCAGCCACCGACAGGGACGCCAAGAGACCCAGTACTTC
J gene: TRBJ2-7; clone size: .; D gene: .; V gene: TRBV27; CDR3 length: 13; CDR3 protein: CASSGAEFYEQYF; CDR3 DNA: TGTGCCAGCAGTGGGGCAGAATTCTACGAGCAGTACTTC
J gene: TRBJ1-5; clone size: .; D gene: .; V gene: TRBV7-2; CDR3 length: 13; CDR3 protein: CASSLGPGYPQHF; CDR3 DNA: TGTGCCAGCAGCTTAGGTCCTGGATATCCCCAGCATTTT
J gene: TRBJ2-7; clone size: .; D gene: .; V gene: TRBV6-6; CDR3 length: 15; CDR3 protein: CASSYLVGVAYEQYF; CDR3 DNA: TGTGCCAGCAGTTACTTAGTGGGGGTTGCATACGAGCAGTACTTC
J gene: TRBJ2-7; clone size: .; D gene: TRBD1; V gene: TRBV5-1; CDR3 length: 16; CDR3 protein: CASSGGWATGAYEQYF; CDR3 DNA: TGCGCCAGCAGCGGTGGGTGGGCGACAGGGGCCTACGAGCAGTACTTC
J gene: TRBJ2-6; clone size: .; D gene: .; V gene: TRBV18; CDR3 length: 18; CDR3 protein: CASSPVGSTDSGANVLTF; CDR3 DNA: TGTGCCAGCTCACCCGTTGGAAGCACGGACTCTGGGGCCAACGTCCTGACTTTC
J gene: TRBJ2-7; clone size: .; D gene: .; V gene: TRBV27; CDR3 length: 16; CDR3 protein: CASSPAFGRVSYEQYF; CDR3 DNA: TGTGCCAGCAGCCCCGCCTTTGGTAGGGTGTCCTACGAGCAGTACTTC
J gene: TRBJ2-3; clone size: .; D gene: TRBD2; V gene: TRBV5-1; CDR3 length: 16; CDR3 protein: CASSLTSGGPADTQYF; CDR3 DNA: TGCGCCAGCAGCTTAACTAGCGGGGGGCCCGCAGATACGCAGTATTTT
J gene: TRBJ2-3; clone size: .; D gene: .; V gene: TRBV20-1; CDR3 length: 11; CDR3 protein: CSGVATDTQYF; CDR3 DNA: TGCAGTGGGGTGGCGACAGATACGCAGTATTTT
J gene: TRBJ1-2; clone size: .; D gene: .; V gene: TRBV18; CDR3 length: 15; CDR3 protein: CASSLIKQGNYGYTF; CDR3 DNA: TGTGCCAGCTCACTAATCAAGCAGGGAAACTATGGCTACACCTTC
J gene: TRBJ2-1; clone size: .; D gene: TRBD2; V gene: TRBV7-2; CDR3 length: 14; CDR3 protein: CASRVSGAYNEQFF; CDR3 DNA: TGTGCCAGCAGGGTTAGCGGGGCCTACAATGAGCAGTTCTTC